This entry lists 28 T cell receptor beta chains sequenced from one sample in a study of T cells in Graves' hyperthyroidism and ophthalmopathy. Regions amplified from RNA transcripts were the TCR beta CDR3 regions. RT-PCR in the first round (using the HTBI primer set) targeted the TCR CDR3. From the multiplex PCR reads, TCRdb called clonotypes with MiXCR, one entry per CDR3 protein. The data hold about 420,000 distinct CDR3 sequences, with roughly 13% observed a single time. Sequencing input: blood. Every receptor here comes from a woman between 18 and 30 years old with Graves' hyperthyroidism.

This clonotype was recorded at least ten times. The chain links TRBV20-1 to TRBJ2-1, with TRBD2 identical over 12 bases. The CDR3 sequence is 18 residues long. Germline V lookup: CDR1 DFQATT, CDR2 SNEGSKA (reference sequence). With 6 bases clipped from V and 2 bases from J, the junction kept 14 bases outside the gene matches. The CDR3 is CSAEGGLAGRATYNEQFF. The CDR3 DNA reads as TGCAGTGCGGAAGGTGGACTAGCGGGACGCGCCACCTACAATGAGCAGTTCTTC.

This clonotype appeared many times. The DNA of the CDR3 is TGTGCCAGCAGCCCCGCCTTACTTGGGCCCACTTACGAGCAGTACTTC. Residues: CASSPALLGPTYEQYF. This sequence joins TRBV7-2 and TRBJ2-7; D is ambiguous. Trimming removed 5 bases from V and 4 bases from J, with 21 bases in between. The CDR3 extends over 16 amino acids. CDR1 is SGHTA and CDR2 is FQGNSA in the germline V gene.

The rearrangement links TRBV9 to TRBJ1-5, with a tentative D call TRBD1 (6 bases). V shed 3 bases and J shed 0 bases, with 10 bases lying between them. CDR1 and CDR2 (germline): SGDLS, YYNGEE. The CDR3 length is 15 residues. The CDR3 DNA is TGTGCCAGCAGCGCCCAGGGGTTTAGCAATCAGCCCCAGCATTTT. This gives the protein CASSAQGFSNQPQHF.

In its sample, this clonotype was seen a few times. The chain is built from TRBV3-1 and TRBJ2-2; D gene unclear. The CDR3 runs 15 residues. The germline V and J ends were trimmed by 0 bases and 1 base, with 6 bases remaining between them. CDR1 and CDR2 (germline): LGHDT, YNNKEL (reference sequence). The CDR3 DNA follows: TGTGCCAGCAGCCAAGATCCCGGGAACACCGGGGAGCTGTTTTTT. This codes for CASSQDPGNTGELFF.

This clonotype came up a few times. The chain combines TRBV7-8 with TRBJ2-2; no clear D. With 5 bases removed from V and 6 bases from J, the gap between germline ends came to 13 bases. The CDR3 runs 14 residues. CDR1 and CDR2 (germline): SGHVS, FQNEAQ. This chain's CDR3 is CASSPQPDAGELFF. CDR3 DNA sequence: TGTGCCAGCAGCCCGCAGCCCGACGCCGGGGAGCTGTTTTTT.

This clonotype was counted ten times or more. The chain has TRBV30 and TRBJ2-2; unclear D gene. Trimming removed 2 bases from V and 4 bases from J, with 14 bases in between. Germline V CDR1 and CDR2: GTSNPN, SVGIG (reference sequence). The CDR3 has 15 residues. CDR3 amino acids: CAWSPDTLATGELFF. The CDR3 coding sequence is TGTGCCTGGAGTCCCGACACGTTAGCCACCGGGGAGCTGTTTTTT. The variable domain in full, with the rest retrieved from reference TRBV30 and TRBJ2-2, is SQTIHQWPATLVQPVGSPLSLECTVEGTSNPNLYWYRQAAGRGLQLLFYSVGIGQISSEVPQNLSASRPQDRQFILSSKKLLLSDSGFYLCAWSPDTLATGELFFGEGSRLTVL.

The table lists this clonotype with many counts. The V call is TRBV27, the J call TRBJ1-1; possibly TRBD1 for D (5 bases). CDR3 size: 19 residues. CDR1 is MNHEY and CDR2 is SMNVEV in the germline V gene (reference sequence). V lost 3 bases and J 3 bases, leaving 26 bases between the germline ends. The CDR3 DNA reads as TGTGCCAGCAGTTTGGTTCAGTCGGGGGTTCGTGGGGTGGACACTGAAGCTTTCTTT. Translated, it gives CASSLVQSGVRGVDTEAFF.

The sample holds one count of this clonotype. A junction boundary mismatches the germline segment, possibly from a read error. V gene TRBV5-5 combines with J gene TRBJ2-3; D is possibly TRBD1 or TRBD2 (6 bases each). Germline lookup yields CDR1 SGHKS and CDR2 YYEKEE (reference sequence). This CDR3 comprises 17 residues. The CDR3 DNA sequence: TGCGCCAGCAGCCCTGAGCCGGGGGCTAAAGTGACAGATACGCAGTATTTT. This translates into CASSPEPGAKVTDTQYF.

This clonotype was seen ten or more times. The rearrangement links TRBV20-1 to TRBJ2-1, with unresolved D. This CDR3 comprises 16 residues. Trimming stripped 0 bases from V and 0 bases from J, with 12 bases between. The germline gives CDR1 DFQATT, CDR2 SNEGSKA (reference sequence). The CDR3: CSARDLGKFSYNEQFF. The DNA for the CDR3 is TGCAGTGCTAGAGATCTTGGCAAATTCTCCTACAATGAGCAGTTCTTC.

This clonotype was recorded at least ten times. The chain links TRBV13 to TRBJ1-1; D uncertain. Trimming cost V 5 bases and J 9 bases, with 16 bases left between them. The CDR3 spans 13 residues. Germline V CDR1 and CDR2: PRHDT, FYEKMQ (reference sequence). The CDR3 bases are TGTGCCAGCAGCACCTCCGGGAACCGCCAAGCTTTCTTT. This gives the protein CASSTSGNRQAFF.

This clonotype was counted between two and nine times. The chain couples TRBV6-1 to TRBJ1-1; weak D call: TRBD1 (5 bases). Germline V gene data show CDR1 as MNHNS and CDR2 as SASEGT. CDR3 length equals 14 residues. V was trimmed by 8 bases and J by 2 bases, leaving 15 bases between them. CDR3 sequence: CASVRGIGNTEAFF. CDR3 sequence (DNA): TGTGCCAGCGTACGGGGGATTGGAAACACTGAAGCTTTCTTT.

The chain joins TRBV19 to TRBJ1-1; D is perhaps TRBD1 (5 bases). CDR1 and CDR2 from the germline V gene are LNHDA and SQIVND (reference sequence). The CDR3 extends over 14 amino acids. V was clipped by 3 bases and J by 3 bases, with 11 bases between them. CDR3 nucleotide sequence: TGTGCCAGTAGTATTTCAGGGAGGGACACTGAAGCTTTCTTT. It translates to CASSISGRDTEAFF.

This clonotype was counted between two and nine times. The chain links TRBV19 to TRBJ1-2; 9 bases agree with TRBD1. This CDR3 has 15 residues. Losses at the gene ends were 5 bases for V and 8 bases for J; bases not matched to a gene: 12. Germline loops: CDR1 LNHDA, CDR2 SQIVND (reference sequence). CDR3 DNA: TGTGCCAGTAGTCGGCCGGGACAGGGCTTTTTCGGCTACACCTTC. This sequence encodes CASSRPGQGFFGYTF.

This clonotype turned up a few times. The chain carries TRBV20-1 and TRBJ2-4; no definite D call. The CDR3 runs to 14 residues. Germline V gene data show CDR1 as DFQATT and CDR2 as SNEGSKA (reference sequence). V lost 1 base to trimming and J lost 1 base, with 8 bases between them. CDR3 in DNA: TGCAGTGCTAGAGTGGGAAGGGCCAAAAACATTCAGTACTTC. Its protein is CSARVGRAKNIQYF.

This clonotype appeared many times. The chain carries TRBV9 and TRBJ2-1; D possibly corresponds to TRBD2 (6 bases). CDR1 and CDR2 from the germline V gene are SGDLS and YYNGEE. V gave up 0 bases and J gave up 8 bases, with 12 bases separating them. CDR3 length: 14 amino acids. The CDR3, as DNA: TGTGCCAGCAGCGTAGGCGATGCGGGACATGAGCAGTTCTTC. Translated: CASSVGDAGHEQFF. The variable domain in full, with the rest retrieved from reference TRBV9 and TRBJ2-1, is DSGVTQTPKHLITATGQRVTLRCSPRSGDLSVYWYQQSLDQGLQFLIQYYNGEERAKGNILERFSAQQFPDLHSELNLSSLELGDSALYFCASSVGDAGHEQFFGPGTRLTVL.

This clonotype was detected many times. This chain connects TRBV27 to TRBJ2-3; a weak D match, TRBD2 (7 bases). The germline V gene encodes CDR1 MNHEY and CDR2 SMNVEV (reference sequence). This CDR3 spans 16 amino acids. Trimming stripped 5 bases from V and 2 bases from J, with 17 bases between. This CDR3 is CASSPGRGLNTDTQYF. The DNA of the CDR3 is TGTGCCAGCAGTCCCGGGCGGGGGCTTAACACAGATACGCAGTATTTT.

This rearrangement joins TRBV7-9 to TRBJ1-1; D unclear. This CDR3 has 15 amino acids. V lost 2 bases and J lost 0, with 10 bases in between. Germline values: CDR1 SEHNR, CDR2 FQNEAQ (reference sequence). This CDR3 reads CASSLPWTVNTEAFF. CDR3 DNA sequence: TGTGCCAGCAGCTTACCCTGGACGGTGAACACTGAAGCTTTCTTT.

In this sample, this clonotype turned up many times. This chain links TRBV12-3 or TRBV12-4 with TRBJ1-2, with a tentative D call TRBD1 (6 bases). This CDR3 has 14 residues. V shed 2 bases and J shed 2 bases, with 9 bases lying between them. The CDR3 spells CASSLSGQNYGYTF. The CDR3 bases are TGTGCCAGCAGTTTAAGCGGACAGAACTATGGCTACACCTTC.

This clonotype was detected many times. The chain couples TRBV28 to TRBJ2-5; 14 bases align to TRBD2. Per germline, CDR1 MDHEN and CDR2 SYDVKM. Trimming cost V 5 bases and J 1 base; bases outside gene matches: 15. The CDR3 consists of 20 residues. The CDR3 DNA reads TGTGCCAGCAGTCCCAGCCTGGGACTAGCGGGAGTCGATCTCCAAGAGACCCAGTACTTC. This codes for CASSPSLGLAGVDLQETQYF.

This clonotype was counted only a few times. The V and J genes are TRBV19 and TRBJ1-4; possible D gene TRBD1, 6 bases. The germline V and J ends were trimmed by 5 bases and 0 bases, with 13 bases remaining between them. Germline lookup yields CDR1 LNHDA and CDR2 SQIVND (reference sequence). CDR3 size: 16 residues. In nucleotides, the CDR3 is TGTGCCAGTAGTCCAGGGGCCCGTGCAACTAATGAAAAACTGTTTTTT. It yields the protein CASSPGARATNEKLFF.

This clonotype was detected many times. The chain uses TRBV6-1 and TRBJ2-5, with D perhaps matching TRBD1 or TRBD2 (6 bases each). The CDR3 loop spans 14 amino acids. Germline CDR1 reads MNHNS; CDR2 reads SASEGT. The V gene lost 6 bases and the J gene lost 3 bases, with 14 bases spanning the gap. The chain's CDR3 is CASSRLGGEETQYF. DNA for the CDR3: TGTGCCAGCAGCCGATTGGGGGGCGAAGAGACCCAGTACTTC.

On this clonotype: Lacking the conserved final phenylalanine or tryptophan, this CDR3 likely reflects a read error. The V call is TRBV9, the J call TRBJ1-1, with TRBD1 as a possible D gene (5 bases). This CDR3 has 12 residues. V dropped 4 bases and J dropped 7 bases, with 11 bases sitting between them. Germline V CDR1 and CDR2: SGDLS, YYNGEE. This CDR3 is CASSPGLGEAFL. CDR3 nucleotide sequence: TGTGCCAGCAGCCCGGGGCTGGGTGAAGCTTTCCTT.

The gene calls are TRBV9 and TRBJ2-7; no firm D call. Germline assignment: CDR1 SGDLS and CDR2 YYNGEE. The CDR3 spans 14 residues. Trimming stripped 1 base from V and 3 bases from J, with 11 bases between. CDR3 coding DNA: TGTGCCAGCAGCGTATCCGCAGGAAGCTACGAGCAGTACTTC. Protein: CASSVSAGSYEQYF. Complete variable domain (other parts from reference TRBV9 and TRBJ2-7): DSGVTQTPKHLITATGQRVTLRCSPRSGDLSVYWYQQSLDQGLQFLIQYYNGEERAKGNILERFSAQQFPDLHSELNLSSLELGDSALYFCASSVSAGSYEQYFGPGTRLTVT.

This clonotype came up many times. The V gene is TRBV6-2 or TRBV6-3, the J gene TRBJ1-5, with 7 bases aligning to TRBD1. This CDR3 spans 16 amino acids. Germline CDR1 MNHEY, CDR2 SVGEGT. V shed 3 bases, J shed 0 bases, and the junction held 5 bases outside the gene matches. CDR3 coding DNA: TGTGCCAGCAGTTATCCGACAGGGACTAGCAATCAGCCCCAGCATTTT. Amino acids: CASSYPTGTSNQPQHF.

This clonotype was observed many times. The genes are TRBV27 and TRBJ2-3; perhaps TRBD2 as D (6 bases). Germline loops: CDR1 MNHEY, CDR2 SMNVEV (reference sequence). This CDR3 contains 13 residues. V was clipped by 3 bases and J by 4 bases, with 8 bases between them. The CDR3 loop reads CASSFGGADTQYF. The CDR3 DNA sequence: TGTGCCAGCAGTTTCGGGGGAGCAGATACGCAGTATTTT.

This clonotype came up many times. The chain joins TRBV6-6 to TRBJ1-5, with D perhaps TRBD1 (6 bases). Germline values: CDR1 MNHNY, CDR2 SVGAGI (reference sequence). Trimming removed 2 bases at V and 0 bases at J, with 17 bases between. CDR3 length: 18 residues. CDR3 region: CASSYLKGGGNSNQPQHF. Here the CDR3 DNA reads TGTGCCAGCAGTTACCTCAAGGGGGGAGGAAATAGCAATCAGCCCCAGCATTTT.

This clonotype was found many times. The rearrangement links TRBV7-3 to TRBJ2-3; 9 nucleotides align to TRBD2. This CDR3 has 15 residues. Trimming took 5 bases from V and 4 from J; bases not matched to a gene: 7. Germline assignment: CDR1 SGHTA and CDR2 FQGTGA. The DNA for the CDR3 is TGTGCCAGCAGCGCCGGGACTAGCAGTTCAGATACGCAGTATTTT. Amino acids: CASSAGTSSSDTQYF.

The chain links TRBV9 to TRBJ2-7; 8 bases match TRBD1. Looked up from germline, CDR1 is SGDLS and CDR2 is YYNGEE. V shed 0 bases, J shed 2 bases, and the junction held 7 bases outside the gene matches. The CDR3 is 16 residues long. CDR3 DNA: TGTGCCAGCAGCGTAGGCGAGACAGGGGATACCTACGAGCAGTACTTC. This encodes CASSVGETGDTYEQYF.